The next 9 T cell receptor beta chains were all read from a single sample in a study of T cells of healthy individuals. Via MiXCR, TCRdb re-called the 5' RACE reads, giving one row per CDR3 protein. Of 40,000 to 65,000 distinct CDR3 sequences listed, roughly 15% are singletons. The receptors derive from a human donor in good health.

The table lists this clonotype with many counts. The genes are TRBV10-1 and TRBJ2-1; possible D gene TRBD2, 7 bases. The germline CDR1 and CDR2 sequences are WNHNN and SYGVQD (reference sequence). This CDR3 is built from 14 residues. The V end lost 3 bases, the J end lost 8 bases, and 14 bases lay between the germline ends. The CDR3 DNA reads TGCGCCAGCAGTGACGGGGGGCTTGGCGATGAGCAGTTCTTC. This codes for CASSDGGLGDEQFF.

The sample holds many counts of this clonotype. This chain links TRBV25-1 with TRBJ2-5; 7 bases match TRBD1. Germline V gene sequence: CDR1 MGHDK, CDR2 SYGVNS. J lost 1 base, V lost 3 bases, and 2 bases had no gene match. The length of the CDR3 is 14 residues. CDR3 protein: CASSEGQFQETQYF. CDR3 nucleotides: TGTGCCAGCAGTGAGGGACAGTTCCAAGAGACCCAGTACTTC. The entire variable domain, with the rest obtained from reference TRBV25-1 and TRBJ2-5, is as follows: EADIYQTPRYLVIGTGKKITLECSQTMGHDKMYWYQQDPGMELHLIHYSYGVNSTEKGDLSSESTVSRIRTEHFPLTLESARPSHTSQYLCASSEGQFQETQYFGPGTRLLVL.

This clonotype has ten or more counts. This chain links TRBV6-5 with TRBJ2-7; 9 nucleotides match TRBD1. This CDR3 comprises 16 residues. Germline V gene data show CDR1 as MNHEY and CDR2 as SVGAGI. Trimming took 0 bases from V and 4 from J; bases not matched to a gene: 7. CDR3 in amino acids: CASSYSSGTGIYEQYF. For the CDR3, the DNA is TGTGCCAGCAGTTACTCAAGTGGGACAGGGATATACGAGCAGTACTTC.

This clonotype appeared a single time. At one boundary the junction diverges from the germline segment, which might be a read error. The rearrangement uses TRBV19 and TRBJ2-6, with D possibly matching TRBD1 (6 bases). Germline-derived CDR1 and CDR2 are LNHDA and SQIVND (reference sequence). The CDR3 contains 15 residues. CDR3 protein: CASKDSTSGANVQTF. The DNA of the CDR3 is TGTGCCAGTAAGGACAGCACCTCTGGGGCCAACGTCCAGACTTTC.

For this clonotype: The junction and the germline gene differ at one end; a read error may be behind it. CDR3 residues: CASSVVPSGGTNNEKFF. The CDR3 nucleotides read TGTGCCAGCAGCGTGGTCCCTAGCGGGGGGACTAACAATGAGAAGTTCTTC. The chain has TRBV7-2 and TRBJ2-1, with TRBD2 identical over 11 bases. CDR1 is SGHTA, CDR2 FQGNSA, per germline. This CDR3 comprises 17 residues.

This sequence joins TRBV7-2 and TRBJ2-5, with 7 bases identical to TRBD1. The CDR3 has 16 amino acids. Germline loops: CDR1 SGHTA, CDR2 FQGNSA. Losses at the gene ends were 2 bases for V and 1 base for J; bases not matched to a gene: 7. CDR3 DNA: TGTGCCAGCAGCTTAAGGACAGGCGGGTTCCAAGAGACCCAGTACTTC. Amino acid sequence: CASSLRTGGFQETQYF.

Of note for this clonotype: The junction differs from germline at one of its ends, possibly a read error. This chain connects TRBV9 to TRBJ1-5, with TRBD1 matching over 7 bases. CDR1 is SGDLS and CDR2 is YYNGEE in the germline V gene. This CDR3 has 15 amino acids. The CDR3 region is CASSVEWDSSQPQHF. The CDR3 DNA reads TGTGCCAGCAGCGTAGAATGGGACAGCAGTCAGCCCCAGCATTTT.

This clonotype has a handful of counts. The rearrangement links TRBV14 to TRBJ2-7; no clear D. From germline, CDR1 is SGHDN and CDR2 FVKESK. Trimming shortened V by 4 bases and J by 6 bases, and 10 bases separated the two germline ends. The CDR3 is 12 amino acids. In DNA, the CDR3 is TGTGCCAGCAGCCTCCGCCCCCTCGAGCAGTACTTC. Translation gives CASSLRPLEQYF.

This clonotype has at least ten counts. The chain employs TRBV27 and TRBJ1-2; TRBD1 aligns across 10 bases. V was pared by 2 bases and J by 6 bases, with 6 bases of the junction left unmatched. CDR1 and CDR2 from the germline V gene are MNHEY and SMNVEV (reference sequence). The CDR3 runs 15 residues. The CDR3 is CASSLRDRGRDGYTF. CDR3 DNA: TGTGCCAGCAGTTTAAGGGACAGGGGAAGGGATGGCTACACCTTC.